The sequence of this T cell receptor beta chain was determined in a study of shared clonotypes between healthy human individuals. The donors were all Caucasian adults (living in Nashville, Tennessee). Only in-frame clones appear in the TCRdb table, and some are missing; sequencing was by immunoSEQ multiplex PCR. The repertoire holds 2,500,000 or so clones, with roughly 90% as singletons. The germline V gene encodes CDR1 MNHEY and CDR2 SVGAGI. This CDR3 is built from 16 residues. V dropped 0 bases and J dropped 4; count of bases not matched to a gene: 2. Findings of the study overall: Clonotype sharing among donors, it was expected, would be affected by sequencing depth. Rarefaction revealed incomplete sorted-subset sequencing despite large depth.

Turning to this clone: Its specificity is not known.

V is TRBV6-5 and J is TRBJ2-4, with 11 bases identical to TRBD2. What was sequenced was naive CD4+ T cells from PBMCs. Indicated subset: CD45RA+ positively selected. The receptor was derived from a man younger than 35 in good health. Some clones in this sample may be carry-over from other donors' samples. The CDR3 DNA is TGTGCCAGCAGTTACTCGAGACTAGCGGGAAAAAACATTCAGTACTTC. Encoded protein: CASSYSRLAGKNIQYF.